This T cell receptor beta chain was found in a study of T-cell memory formation after mild COVID-19. Turning to the study itself: TCR clustering was largely donor specific. Study-level points and caveats: Contracting clones from day 15 to 85 had balanced CD4/CD8; later expanders favoured CD4+.

Details on this clonotype: Its target is not known.

Each CDR3 protein is one row after TCRdb ran MiXCR on the 5' RACE reads. The table has roughly 450,000 distinct CDR3 sequences, 18% seen once. Germline values: CDR1 KGHDR, CDR2 SFDVKD. The CDR3 runs to 13 residues. V was pared by 3 bases and J by 2 bases, with 5 bases between. The TCR sequence derives from an adult woman who had mild COVID-19 (a few samples of this study predate the infection). Cell type and time point are not known. Sequenced: PBMCs or a T cell subset sorted from them (not recorded which). The genes are TRBV24-1 and TRBJ2-3, with D uncertain. The CDR3 reads CATSDILTDTQYF. The CDR3 DNA is TGTGCCACCAGTGATATCCTCACAGATACGCAGTATTTT.